The rows below give T cell receptor beta chains drawn from one sample of a study of CD8+ T cells in alopecia areata. The repertoire was sequenced with immunoSEQ multiplex PCR; TCRdb's copy has only in-frame clones and lacks some. The sample records 110,000 to 150,000 clones, roughly 50% being singletons. Material: CD8+ T cells sorted from blood, obtained at week 4, from a patient treated with tofacitinib. Receptors originate from a human donor with alopecia areata. Both conserved end residues are part of each CDR3. D genes are given only for firm matches. Rows may omit the clone size; those that give it use once, few, many or a size class.

D	V	size	J	CDR3	DNA
NA	TRBV6-6	NA	TRBJ2-7	CASSYEGFEQYF	TGTGCCAGCAGTTACGAGGGTTTTGAGCAGTACTTC
NA	TRBV27	NA	TRBJ2-3	CASSTPTDTQYF	TGTGCCAGCAGTACCCCAACAGATACGCAGTATTTT
NA	TRBV19	once	TRBJ1-5	CASTSRGPYQPQHF	TGTGCCAGTACCTCCCGGGGCCCTTATCAGCCCCAGCATTTT
TRBD1	TRBV9	NA	TRBJ1-2	CASSVTTTGLNYGYTF	TGTGCCAGCAGCGTAACCACGACAGGGCTGAACTATGGCTACACCTTC
TRBD2	TRBV7-7	NA	TRBJ2-7	CASSLEPSGGAEQYF	TGTGCTAGCAGCTTAGAACCTAGCGGGGGGGCCGAGCAGTACTTC
TRBD1	TRBV5-4	NA	TRBJ2-7	CASSLADGGTGLYEQYF	TGTGCCAGCAGCTTGGCGGATGGGGGGACAGGGTTGTACGAGCAGTACTTC
NA	TRBV2	NA	TRBJ1-5	CASLYGLNQPQHF	TGTGCCAGCTTGTACGGACTCAATCAGCCCCAGCATTTT
TRBD2	TRBV29-1	NA	TRBJ2-1	CSVRPRGGAFDEQFF	TGCAGCGTCCGCCCGCGGGGGGGGGCTTTTGATGAGCAGTTCTTC
NA	TRBV7-9	NA	TRBJ2-1	CASSRKARVGDEQFF	TGTGCCAGCAGCCGAAAGGCAAGGGTGGGTGATGAGCAGTTCTTC
NA	TRBV27	NA	TRBJ2-1	CASQGGGYEQFF	TGTGCCAGCCAAGGGGGAGGATATGAGCAGTTCTTC
NA	TRBV11-2	once	TRBJ2-7	CASSSRVGTLYEQYF	TGTGCCAGCAGCTCCCGGGTTGGGACACTCTACGAGCAGTACTTC
NA	TRBV6-5	NA	TRBJ1-5	CASSSSPGADQPQHF	TGTGCCAGCAGCTCTTCCCCAGGGGCAGATCAGCCCCAGCATTTT
NA	TRBV9	NA	TRBJ2-7	CASSVQDSEQYF	TGTGCCAGCAGCGTTCAGGACAGCGAGCAGTACTTC
NA	TRBV14	few	TRBJ2-7	CASSQGWPPHEQYF	TGTGCCAGCAGCCAAGGGTGGCCCCCCCACGAGCAGTACTTC
NA	TRBV7-2	NA	TRBJ2-1	CASSLHTGPYNEQFF	TGTGCCAGCAGCTTACACACGGGCCCCTACAATGAGCAGTTCTTC
NA	TRBV7-3	few	TRBJ2-1	CASSLDLAYNEQFF	TGTGCCAGCAGCTTGGACCTCGCCTACAATGAGCAGTTCTTC
TRBD2	TRBV7-9	NA	TRBJ2-2	CASSSGLAGVIGELFF	TGTGCCAGCAGCTCGGGACTAGCGGGGGTGATCGGGGAGCTGTTTTTT
TRBD2	TRBV7-8	NA	TRBJ2-1	CASSLLAGGPVWYNEQFF	TGTGCCAGCAGCTTACTAGCGGGGGGGCCAGTGTGGTACAATGAGCAGTTCTTC
NA	TRBV16	few	TRBJ1-1	CASSRGGSAFF	TGTGCCAGCAGCCGGGGCGGGTCGGCTTTCTTT
TRBD1	TRBV4-2	NA	TRBJ1-2	CASSQAETGGGYGYTF	TGTGCCAGCAGCCAGGCGGAAACAGGGGGCGGCTATGGCTACACCTTC
NA	TRBV2	few	TRBJ2-1	CASPWRGPGNEQFF	TGTGCCAGCCCTTGGCGAGGGCCGGGGAATGAGCAGTTCTTC
NA	TRBV27	NA	TRBJ1-1	CASSGGVLGMNTEAFF	TGTGCCAGCAGTGGGGGGGTTTTGGGGATGAACACTGAAGCTTTCTTT
NA	TRBV10-3	few	TRBJ2-5	CAISESGNSHLETQYF	TGTGCCATCAGTGAGTCTGGAAACAGCCACCTCGAGACCCAGTACTTC
NA	TRBV5-1	few	TRBJ1-1	CASSLPGRTEAFF	TGCGCCAGCAGCTTGCCAGGGAGAACTGAAGCTTTCTTT
NA	TRBV27	NA	TRBJ1-6	CASSLKGDNSPLHF	TGTGCCAGCAGTTTAAAGGGAGATAATTCACCCCTCCACTTT
NA	TRBV6-5	NA	TRBJ2-7	CASSLSQGSEQYF	TGTGCCAGCAGTTTATCACAGGGTTCGGAGCAGTACTTC
TRBD1	TRBV5-1	NA	TRBJ1-4	CASSGGGYRGEKLFF	TGCGCCAGCAGCGGCGGAGGTTACAGGGGTGAAAAACTGTTTTTT
TRBD1	TRBV11-2	NA	TRBJ2-7	CASSSTGSSYEQYF	TGTGCCAGCAGTTCGACAGGGTCCTCCTACGAGCAGTACTTC
NA	TRBV13	NA	TRBJ2-3	CASSLELEGDSYF	TGTGCCAGCAGCTTAGAACTAGAGGGCGATTCCTATTTT
TRBD2	TRBV4-1	NA	TRBJ2-3	CASSQERGGPDTQYF	TGCGCCAGCAGCCAAGAGCGGGGGGGCCCAGATACGCAGTATTTT
NA	TRBV9	NA	TRBJ1-3	CASSGPPGNTIYF	TGTGCCAGCAGCGGCCCTCCGGGAAACACCATATATTTT
NA	TRBV5-6	NA	TRBJ1-1	CASSVDSLGTTEAFF	TGTGCCAGCAGCGTGGACTCCCTCGGGACCACTGAAGCTTTCTTT
NA	TRBV11-2	few	TRBJ2-7	CASSRGPTYEQYF	TGTGCCAGCAGCCGAGGACCTACCTACGAGCAGTACTTC
TRBD1	TRBV5-8	few	TRBJ2-6	CASSSTDRSGANVLTF	TGTGCCAGCAGCTCTACGGACAGGTCTGGGGCCAACGTCCTGACTTTC
NA	TRBV27	few	TRBJ1-1	CASAGDTEAFF	TGTGCCAGCGCAGGGGACACTGAAGCTTTCTTT
TRBD2	TRBV5-4	NA	TRBJ2-5	CASSSLGSGGAETQYF	TGTGCCAGCAGCTCCCTTGGTAGCGGGGGGGCGGAGACCCAGTACTTC
NA	TRBV7-8	NA	TRBJ2-5	CASSKEETQYF	TGTGCCAGCAGCAAGGAAGAGACCCAGTACTTC
NA	TRBV5-1	NA	TRBJ2-7	CASSWGQGPREQYF	TGCGCCAGCAGCTGGGGACAAGGACCGCGGGAGCAGTACTTC
TRBD2	TRBV6-5	NA	TRBJ2-5	CASSYGGGAGETQYF	TGTGCCAGCAGTTACGGCGGGGGGGCCGGTGAGACCCAGTACTTC
TRBD1	TRBV11-2	few	TRBJ1-4	CASRGQGAGEKLFF	TGTGCCAGCAGGGGACAGGGGGCAGGTGAAAAACTGTTTTTT
NA	TRBV13	NA	TRBJ2-7	CASSPRDPTSGSYEQYF	TGTGCCAGCAGTCCCCGGGACCCAACGTCAGGCTCCTACGAGCAGTACTTC
NA	TRBV4-3	NA	TRBJ2-2	CASSQVLYPNTGELFF	TGCGCCAGCAGCCAAGTGCTCTACCCGAACACCGGGGAGCTGTTTTTT
NA	TRBV7-9	few	TRBJ1-2	CASSLGQSLRGYTF	TGTGCCAGCAGCTTAGGCCAAAGCTTACGGGGCTACACCTTC
NA	TRBV7-9	once	TRBJ1-1	CASSSTENTEAFF	TGTGCCAGCAGTTCTACAGAGAACACTGAAGCTTTCTTT
NA	TRBV10-3	NA	TRBJ2-7	CAISLDGSYEQYF	TGTGCCATCAGTTTGGACGGTTCCTACGAGCAGTACTTC
NA	TRBV15	NA	TRBJ2-6	CATSRLPSSSGANVLTF	TGTGCCACCAGCAGACTCCCCTCCAGCTCTGGGGCCAACGTCCTGACTTTC
TRBD1	TRBV5-6	NA	TRBJ2-5	CASSLGDSQETQYF	TGTGCCAGCAGCTTGGGGGACAGTCAAGAGACCCAGTACTTC
NA	TRBV6-5	NA	TRBJ2-7	CASRSDNSYEQYF	TGTGCCAGCAGATCCGACAACTCCTACGAGCAGTACTTC
TRBD1	TRBV5-4	few	TRBJ2-1	CASSPDRGRFGGDEQFF	TGTGCCAGCAGCCCCGACAGGGGAAGATTCGGAGGGGATGAGCAGTTCTTC
TRBD1	TRBV5-1	NA	TRBJ2-5	CASSRWTGRQETQYF	TGCGCCAGCAGCCGCTGGACAGGGAGACAAGAGACCCAGTACTTC
NA	TRBV30	NA	TRBJ1-6	CAWSVLSGPAGSPLHF	TGTGCCTGGAGTGTACTGTCAGGTCCCGCGGGATCACCCCTCCACTTT
NA	TRBV7-8	NA	TRBJ1-2	CASSVGQTGWDGYTF	TGTGCCAGCAGCGTAGGACAGACTGGATGGGATGGCTACACCTTC